Below are 18 T cell receptor beta chains sequenced from a single sample in a study of control samples from healthy donors and cancer patients. Assay used: immunoSEQ multiplex PCR; TCRdb lists only in-frame clones, some missing. The sample includes around 100,000 clones, approximately 90% of them seen just once. Sequencing was performed on blood. The source is a man aged 25-40 years in good health.

The chain links TRBV30 to TRBJ1-2; possible D gene TRBD1, 6 bases. Per germline, CDR1 GTSNPN and CDR2 SVGIG (reference sequence). V gave up 2 bases and J gave up 6 bases, with 13 bases separating them. The CDR3 consists of 13 residues. CDR3 residues: CAWSRGSRDGYTF. The CDR3 coding sequence is TGTGCCTGGAGTAGGGGGAGCCGGGATGGCTACACCTTC. Filled out from reference TRBV30 and TRBJ1-2, the complete variable domain reads SQTIHQWPATLVQPVGSPLSLECTVEGTSNPNLYWYRQAAGRGLQLLFYSVGIGQISSEVPQNLSASRPQDRQFILSSKKLLLSDSGFYLCAWSRGSRDGYTFGSGTRLTVV.

The V gene is TRBV29-1, the J gene TRBJ2-3; weak D call: TRBD2 (5 bases). The CDR3 is made up of 12 amino acids. Between the trimmed V and J ends, which lost 2 bases and 3 bases, there was a span of 6 bases. Per germline, CDR1 SQVTM and CDR2 ANQGSEA. CDR3 protein: CSVESGTDTQYF. The CDR3 nucleotides are TGCAGCGTTGAATCGGGGACAGATACGCAGTATTTT.

The V gene is TRBV11-2, the J gene TRBJ1-1; D ambiguous. CDR3 length equals 13 residues. The germline V gene has CDR1 SGHAT and CDR2 FQNNGV. The V and J ends lost 2 bases and 3 bases respectively, with 7 bases between them. CDR3 residues: CASSLYGDTEAFF. The CDR3 region has the DNA TGTGCCAGCAGCTTATACGGCGACACTGAAGCTTTCTTT.

The chain uses TRBV7-6 and TRBJ1-1; 8 bases match TRBD1. Germline CDR1 and CDR2: SGHVS and FNYEAQ. This CDR3 spans 16 amino acids. J gave up 5 bases and V 1 base, and 9 bases lay outside the gene matches. The CDR3: CASSLGTGNGPTEAFF. CDR3 in DNA: TGTGCCAGCAGCTTAGGGACAGGGAATGGTCCGACTGAAGCTTTCTTT.

This chain links TRBV19 with TRBJ2-7; tentatively, D is TRBD1 (6 bases). CDR1 is LNHDA and CDR2 is SQIVND in the germline V gene (reference sequence). Trimming stripped 6 bases from V and 1 base from J, with 13 bases between. The CDR3 covers 14 residues. CDR3 coding DNA: TGTGCCAGTAGCCTCAGGGACACTTCCTACGAGCAGTACTTC. Its protein product is CASSLRDTSYEQYF.

The rearrangement uses TRBV27 and TRBJ1-1; no reliable D call. Germline V lookup: CDR1 MNHEY, CDR2 SMNVEV (reference sequence). CDR3 length equals 15 residues. V shed 0 bases and J shed 2 bases, with 10 bases lying between them. CDR3: CASSLSINHNTEAFF. The CDR3 DNA reads TGTGCCAGCAGTTTATCGATCAATCATAACACTGAAGCTTTCTTT.

Only one count was recorded for this clone. This chain connects TRBV6-5 to TRBJ1-2, with 9 bases matching TRBD1. The trim removed 6 bases at V and 9 bases at J, leaving 8 bases unmatched. This CDR3 contains 13 residues. From germline, CDR1 is MNHEY and CDR2 SVGAGI. CDR3 sequence: CASRPTGGRSYTF. Written as DNA, the CDR3 is TGTGCCAGCAGGCCAACAGGGGGCAGGAGCTACACCTTC.

The chain employs TRBV7-3 and TRBJ1-1, with D tentatively TRBD1 (5 bases). CDR3 length: 15 residues. The ends were cut back, 2 bases at V and 0 bases at J, with 10 bases in the middle. Germline V CDR1 and CDR2: SGHTA, FQGTGA. CDR3 protein: CASSLSGGMNTEAFF. CDR3 nucleotide sequence: TGTGCCAGCAGCTTATCGGGGGGAATGAACACTGAAGCTTTCTTT.

The genes are TRBV30 and TRBJ2-2; D gene ambiguous. This CDR3 contains 14 residues. Germline V gene sequence: CDR1 GTSNPN, CDR2 SVGIG (reference sequence). Between the trimmed V and J ends, which lost 4 bases and 0 bases, there was a span of 9 bases. In DNA form, the CDR3 reads TGTGCCTGGAAAAGGCTTGCGAACACCGGGGAGCTGTTTTTT. This encodes CAWKRLANTGELFF.

This clone appeared once. The chain has TRBV6-5 and TRBJ1-2; no clear D. CDR3 length equals 13 residues. The germline V and J ends were trimmed by 7 bases and 8 bases, with 17 bases remaining between them. Looked up from germline, CDR1 is MNHEY and CDR2 is SVGAGI. The CDR3 sequence: CASTKGGPGGYTF. The CDR3 coding sequence is TGTGCCAGCACCAAGGGAGGGCCCGGCGGCTACACCTTC.

This clone was recorded a few times. The chain employs TRBV25-1 and TRBJ1-4; 7 nucleotides match TRBD1. The CDR3 spans 16 residues. Germline CDR1 MGHDK, CDR2 SYGVNS. Unmatched junction bases numbered 10, after V lost 5 bases and J lost 4 bases. The CDR3 is CASSQERGQLNEKLFF. CDR3 DNA: TGTGCCAGCAGTCAGGAAAGGGGACAGCTTAATGAAAAACTGTTTTTT.

The chain recombines TRBV19 with TRBJ1-4; D gene uncertain. Germline V CDR1 and CDR2: LNHDA, SQIVND (reference sequence). The CDR3 covers 14 residues. Trimming took 5 bases from V and 4 from J, leaving 11 bases between them. CDR3 in amino acids: CASSSRALNEKLFF. CDR3 DNA: TGTGCCAGTAGTTCCCGGGCCCTTAATGAAAAACTGTTTTTT.

This sequence joins TRBV7-2 and TRBJ2-7, with TRBD1 identical over 7 bases. Germline loops: CDR1 SGHTA, CDR2 FQGNSA. There are 14 residues in the CDR3. Trimming at V came to 3 bases and at J to 3 bases, leaving 5 bases not matched to a gene. The CDR3 spells CASSLGTAGYEQYF. The CDR3 DNA reads TGTGCCAGCAGCTTGGGGACAGCCGGCTACGAGCAGTACTTC. Using reference TRBV7-2 and TRBJ2-7 for the parts outside the CDR3, the full variable domain is GAGVSQSPSNKVTEKGKDVELRCDPISGHTALYWYRQSLGQGLEFLIYFQGNSAPDKSGLPSDRFSAERTGGSVSTLTIQRTQQEDSAVYLCASSLGTAGYEQYFGPGTRLTVT.

The rearrangement links TRBV5-1 to TRBJ1-2; weak D call: TRBD1 (5 bases). Germline CDR1 is SGHRS and CDR2 is YFSETQ. This CDR3 spans 16 amino acids. Trimming stripped 4 bases from V and 3 bases from J, with 19 bases between. The CDR3 nucleotides are TGCGCCAGCAGCGGGGGGGACGTTTGGGGTGACTATGGCTACACCTTC. Translating it yields CASSGGDVWGDYGYTF.

The gene calls are TRBV30 and TRBJ1-2; no firm D call. This CDR3 is 14 amino acids long. V was clipped by 2 bases and J by 7 bases, with 17 bases between them. In germline, CDR1 is GTSNPN, CDR2 SVGIG (reference sequence). CDR3 sequence reads: CAWSLGSSIGGYTF. The CDR3 DNA is TGTGCCTGGAGTCTAGGGTCTAGCATAGGTGGCTACACCTTC. Full variable domain (rest looked up from reference TRBV30 and TRBJ1-2): SQTIHQWPATLVQPVGSPLSLECTVEGTSNPNLYWYRQAAGRGLQLLFYSVGIGQISSEVPQNLSASRPQDRQFILSSKKLLLSDSGFYLCAWSLGSSIGGYTFGSGTRLTVV.

This clone was observed a single time. The chain recombines TRBV27 with TRBJ1-4, with 7 bases fitting TRBD1. The germline CDR1 and CDR2 sequences are MNHEY and SMNVEV (reference sequence). There are 14 residues in the CDR3. J gave up 2 bases and V 8 bases, and 5 bases lay outside the gene matches. CDR3 in amino acids: CASARQGTNEKLFF. In nucleotides, the CDR3 is TGTGCCAGCGCCAGACAGGGTACTAATGAAAAACTGTTTTTT.

The V and J genes are TRBV6-5 and TRBJ2-7; a weak D match, TRBD1 (5 bases). This CDR3 has 11 amino acids. Trimming removed 4 bases at V and 7 bases at J, with 8 bases between. Germline V gene data show CDR1 as MNHEY and CDR2 as SVGAGI. The CDR3 here is CASSSGWEQYF. The CDR3 DNA is TGTGCCAGCAGTTCAGGGTGGGAGCAGTACTTC.

The J gene is TRBJ2-7, the V gene TRBV30; D unresolved. Trimming took off 2 bases at V and 5 bases at J, with 13 bases between the two ends. Looked up from germline, CDR1 is GTSNPN and CDR2 is SVGIG (reference sequence). This CDR3 is built from 13 residues. This CDR3 reads CAWSRTPPNEQYF. In nucleotides, the CDR3 is TGTGCCTGGAGTCGGACCCCTCCCAACGAGCAGTACTTC.